Each of the 10 T cell receptor beta chains below was sequenced from the same sample in a study of radiotherapy plus CTLA-4 blockade in lung cancer. The method was immunoSEQ multiplex PCR; TCRdb's version includes in-frame clones alone and lacks a portion of them. The sample lists about 49,000 clones, roughly 84% occurring once. The material was peripheral blood, obtained from a patient treated with radiotherapy plus ipilimumab. The source is a human donor with non-small cell lung cancer whose response to radiotherapy plus ipilimumab could not be evaluated.

The chain has TRBV19 and TRBJ1-5; D is undetermined. Trimming stripped 4 bases from V and 6 bases from J, with 16 bases between. Looked up from germline, CDR1 is LNHDA and CDR2 is SQIVND (reference sequence). The CDR3 contains 15 residues. For the CDR3, the DNA is TGTGCCAGTAGTAGCCTCTCGGTGGGCGTTCAGCCCCAGCATTTT. Translation gives CASSSLSVGVQPQHF.

In its sample, this clone was seen a few times. The V call is TRBV9, the J call TRBJ1-2, with a possible D match to TRBD1 (6 bases). CDR1 is SGDLS and CDR2 is YYNGEE in the germline V gene. There are 14 residues in the CDR3. V gave up 4 bases and J gave up 5 bases, with 15 bases separating them. The CDR3, as DNA: TGTGCCAGCAGCTCCGGACAGATTTATTATGGCTACACCTTC. Protein product: CASSSGQIYYGYTF.

The chain is built from TRBV5-4 and TRBJ1-1, with D possibly TRBD1 on 5 matching bases. This CDR3 region has 13 residues. The V gene lost 0 bases and the J gene lost 9 bases, with 12 bases spanning the gap. Germline CDR1 reads SGHNT; CDR2 reads YYREEE (reference sequence). In nucleotides, the CDR3 is TGTGCCAGCAGCTTGGCTGTCGGGGGGAAAGCTTTCTTT. This sequence encodes CASSLAVGGKAFF.

The rearrangement links TRBV7-8 to TRBJ2-1; 12 bases match TRBD2. This CDR3 spans 16 amino acids. The V segment lost 3 bases and the J segment 6 bases; nucleotides outside the gene matches: 6. Per germline, CDR1 SGHVS and CDR2 FQNEAQ. Here the CDR3 reads CASSFMWTSGINEQFF. The CDR3 DNA follows: TGTGCCAGCAGCTTCATGTGGACTAGCGGGATCAATGAGCAGTTCTTC.

V is TRBV9 and J is TRBJ2-3; 8 nucleotides line up with TRBD2. V lost 4 bases, J lost 1 base, and 5 bases stayed unmatched. The CDR3 is made up of 15 amino acids. Germline V lookup: CDR1 SGDLS, CDR2 YYNGEE. The CDR3 spells CASSPGGAGTDTQYF. CDR3 DNA: TGTGCCAGCAGCCCCGGGGGGGCGGGCACAGATACGCAGTATTTT. The whole variable domain, remainder taken from reference TRBV9 and TRBJ2-3, is DSGVTQTPKHLITATGQRVTLRCSPRSGDLSVYWYQQSLDQGLQFLIQYYNGEERAKGNILERFSAQQFPDLHSELNLSSLELGDSALYFCASSPGGAGTDTQYFGPGTRLTVL.

The J gene is TRBJ1-1, the V gene TRBV19; the D gene is possibly TRBD1 (6 bases). Trimming took off 10 bases at V and 0 bases at J, with 18 bases between the two ends. The CDR3 contains 15 residues. Germline V gene sequence: CDR1 LNHDA, CDR2 SQIVND (reference sequence). The CDR3 DNA is TGTGCCACCCACGGTCGGGGGGCTTTGAACACTGAAGCTTTCTTT. Translation gives CATHGRGALNTEAFF.

This chain links TRBV5-8 with TRBJ1-5; tentative D call: TRBD1 (5 bases). The CDR3 has 16 amino acids. The germline CDR1 and CDR2 sequences are SGHTS and YDEGEE. V was cut by 0 bases and J by 2 bases, with 12 bases left in between. The DNA of the CDR3 is TGTGCCAGCAGCTTGGATTCGGGGGTTGGCAATCAGCCCCAGCATTTT. It translates to CASSLDSGVGNQPQHF.

The DNA for the CDR3 is TGTGCCAGCAGCGAGGGACTAGCGGCAGATACGCAGTATTTT. Amino acid sequence: CASSEGLAADTQYF. The rearrangement links TRBV7-9 to TRBJ2-3; 11 nucleotides agree with TRBD2. After removal of 5 bases from V and 4 bases from J, the junction contained 2 bases not matched to a gene. The CDR3 has 14 residues. Germline CDR1 is SEHNR and CDR2 is FQNEAQ (reference sequence).

This clone was recorded a few times. The chain is built from TRBV7-2 and TRBJ2-7, with TRBD1 identical over 8 bases. V shed 5 bases, J shed 4 bases, and the junction held 13 bases outside the gene matches. Germline values: CDR1 SGHTA, CDR2 FQGNSA. There are 16 residues in the CDR3. The CDR3 is CASSPYYRDRKYEQYF. The CDR3 nucleotides read TGTGCCAGCAGCCCATACTACCGGGACAGGAAATACGAGCAGTACTTC.

This clone has a single count. The rearrangement joins TRBV15 to TRBJ2-7, with a weak D call TRBD1 (5 bases). CDR3 length: 12 amino acids. CDR1 and CDR2 (germline): LNHNV, YYDKDF (reference sequence). V was pared by 5 bases and J by 9 bases, with 14 bases between. The CDR3, as DNA: TGTGCCACCAGCGAAGGACACCTCGGGCAGTACTTC. Protein product: CATSEGHLGQYF.